This TCR beta chain was identified in a study of blood T cell repertoires in COVID-19. The wider study: Acute and convalescent COVID-19 samples came from the United States, Italy and Spain.

The germline V gene encodes CDR1 KGHSH and CDR2 LQKENI. V gave up 8 bases and J gave up 5 bases, with 15 bases separating them. The CDR3 runs 13 residues. In the original processing: Researchers report that nucleated cell counts were estimated from reference gene primer amplification. This table comes from immunoSEQ multiplex PCR, and its TCRdb copy is limited to in-frame clones, with some not included. The D gene and trimming were derived from the DNA, and the V and J assignments and clone size from that table. The table includes roughly 190,000 clones, approximately 91% detected once. The chain combines TRBV18 with TRBJ2-5, with D possibly TRBD1 on 5 matching bases. The source of this sequence is a woman in her thirties or forties who had recovered from COVID-19. Specimen: peripheral blood. The CDR3 loop reads CASTPGIRETQYF. CDR3 sequence (DNA): TGTGCCAGCACCCCAGGGATTCGGGAGACCCAGTACTTC.